This T cell receptor (beta chain) comes out of a study of post-analysis software for immune sequencing data. Study-wide background: As for disease course, relapsing-remitting, secondary progressive and progressive-relapsing multiple sclerosis were all included. Overall study results and limits: Comparison with controls showed significantly lower normalized Chao1 diversity in multiple sclerosis patients.

The TCR beta cDNA libraries carried unique molecular identifiers. A few hundred thousand cDNA molecules came from 1 to 10 million T cells. TCRdb fed the PCR reads into MiXCR, producing one record per CDR3 protein. The sample holds 380,000 or so distinct CDR3 sequences, 30% to 45% seen once. A few counts support this clonotype. What it binds is not known. This TCR came from a girl aged 5 to 17 with multiple sclerosis. Sequencing was performed on blood.

CDR3 region: CASSSGTSGGPDTQYF. The CDR3 DNA reads as TGTGCCAGCAGTTCCGGGACTAGCGGGGGGCCAGATACGCAGTATTTT. This chain connects TRBV6-5 to TRBJ2-3, with 15 nucleotides matching TRBD2. The CDR3 spans 16 residues. With V trimmed by 4 bases and J by 4 bases, 3 bases remained unmatched. CDR1 is MNHEY, CDR2 SVGAGI, per germline.